This T cell receptor beta chain was documented in a study of vaccination effects on CD4 cells after COVID-19. Broader study findings: Clonal contraction was marked in infection- and vaccine-induced clones late after vaccination.

Sequencing was performed with immunoSEQ multiplex PCR; in TCRdb, only in-frame clones are kept and a portion is missing. The sample shows tens of thousands of clones, about 70% of them seen only once. CDR1 is LNHNV and CDR2 is YYDKDF in the germline V gene (reference sequence). V was cut by 2 bases and J by 4 bases, with 2 bases left in between. The CDR3 is made up of 12 amino acids. Regarding this clone: As yet, its antigen is unknown.

Sequencing in the ViraFEST assay came after antigen-specific CD4+ T cells had been expanded with viral peptide pools, which were used to stimulate PBMC. When ten to eleven days of culture had elapsed, CD4+ T cells were isolated. Previously uninfected by SARS-CoV-2, the vaccine recipients also showed negative nucleocapsid antibodies. About 2.2 million PBMC per well were cultured with around 11 IU/ml IL-2 and about 10 ug/ml peptides. The sequenced sample was CD4+ T cells from PBMCs cultured with HCoV-NL63 spike peptides, obtained before COVID-19 vaccination. The rearrangement links TRBV15 to TRBJ2-2; no firm D call. The TCR was taken from a human donor who received a COVID-19 vaccine. The CDR3 DNA sequence: TGTGCCACCAGCAGAACCACCGGGGAGCTGTTTTTT. Residues: CATSRTTGELFF.